This entry lists 30 T cell receptor beta chains sequenced from one sample in a study of Ad26.COV2.S vaccination and SARS-CoV-2 variants. The treatment here: around 19 received Ad26.COV2.S at low or high dose, single or two shots; about 5 received placebo; per-sample allocation not given. Day 63 after the first injection of vaccine or placebo was the sampling time. Generated by immunoSEQ multiplex PCR, the TCRdb table keeps only in-frame clones and is missing some. The sample has more than 300,000 clones; around 88% are singletons. Sample: peripheral blood, taken in a trial of Ad26.COV2.S vaccine versus placebo. The receptors come from a person between 18 and 59 years old who received the Ad26.COV2.S COVID-19 vaccine or a placebo.

The sample holds one count of this clone. The V gene is TRBV5-1, the J gene TRBJ2-3; TRBD1 agrees at 8 bases. This CDR3 spans 16 amino acids. Looked up from germline, CDR1 is SGHRS and CDR2 is YFSETQ. The junction had 5 bases not matched to a gene; V was cut back by 2 bases and J by 0 bases. Here the CDR3 DNA reads TGCGCCAGCAGCTTCCAGGGGGCGAGAAGCACAGATACGCAGTATTTT. Amino acids: CASSFQGARSTDTQYF.

The genes are TRBV7-2 and TRBJ2-7; D tentatively reads TRBD1 or TRBD2 (5 bases each). Trimming cost V 0 bases and J 2 bases, with 8 bases left between them. The CDR3 covers 14 residues. Germline assignment: CDR1 SGHTA and CDR2 FQGNSA. The CDR3 DNA follows: TGTGCCAGCAGCTTAGCGGGGGTCACCTACGAGCAGTACTTC. Translating gives CASSLAGVTYEQYF. Full variable domain (remainder filled in from reference TRBV7-2 and TRBJ2-7): GAGVSQSPSNKVTEKGKDVELRCDPISGHTALYWYRQSLGQGLEFLIYFQGNSAPDKSGLPSDRFSAERTGGSVSTLTIQRTQQEDSAVYLCASSLAGVTYEQYFGPGTRLTVT.

The chain couples TRBV3-1 (or the pseudogene TRBV3-2) to TRBJ1-6; D is ambiguous. Germline-derived CDR1 and CDR2 are LGHDT and YNNKEL (reference sequence). This CDR3 region has 14 residues. The ends were cut back, 3 bases at V and 5 bases at J, with 8 bases in the middle. This CDR3 is CASSQKNHNSPLHF. CDR3 nucleotides: TGTGCCAGCAGCCAGAAAAATCATAATTCACCCCTCCACTTT.

This chain links TRBV10-3 with TRBJ1-1, with 11 bases that match TRBD1. V shed 0 bases and J 7 bases; nucleotides not matched to a gene: 10. The germline V gene has CDR1 ENHRY and CDR2 SYGVKD. This CDR3 contains 17 residues. The CDR3 DNA sequence: TGTGCCATCAGTGAGTCATATTCTGGACAGGGGGCCGATGAAGCTTTCTTT. Residues: CAISESYSGQGADEAFF.

This clone appeared a single time. This sequence joins TRBV10-3 and TRBJ1-2, with D tentatively TRBD1 (6 bases). Germline loops: CDR1 ENHRY, CDR2 SYGVKD. This CDR3 is built from 13 residues. V was cut by 5 bases and J by 7 bases, with 14 bases left in between. Written as DNA, the CDR3 is TGTGCCATCAGTTACGGGGGGCTCGCTGGCTACACCTTC. It is translated as CAISYGGLAGYTF.

This rearrangement joins TRBV29-1 to TRBJ2-2, with 9 bases that match TRBD2. The V and J ends lost 4 bases and 7 bases, in that order; junction bases with no gene match: 4. Germline V gives CDR1 SQVTM, CDR2 ANQGSEA. The CDR3 loop spans 13 amino acids. CDR3 protein: CSVAISGGGELFF. DNA of the CDR3: TGCAGCGTTGCGATTAGCGGGGGCGGGGAGCTGTTTTTT.

The V call is TRBV20-1, the J call TRBJ2-3, with D possibly matching TRBD2 (5 bases). Germline-derived CDR1 and CDR2 are DFQATT and SNEGSKA (reference sequence). The CDR3 runs 15 residues. V shed 3 bases and J shed 1 base, with 14 bases lying between them. The CDR3 DNA follows: TGCAGTGCTAGTGATAGGGAGAGGGGCACAGATACGCAGTATTTT. Translation: CSASDRERGTDTQYF.

This clone appeared once. The V gene is TRBV5-1, the J gene TRBJ1-2, with a tentative D call TRBD1 (6 bases). V was shortened by 4 bases and J by 2 bases, with 15 bases between the two germline ends. The CDR3 covers 15 residues. Germline-derived CDR1 and CDR2 are SGHRS and YFSETQ. The CDR3 here is CASSAGQNLNYGYTF. The CDR3 nucleotides are TGCGCCAGCAGCGCTGGACAGAATTTAAACTATGGCTACACCTTC.

This chain connects TRBV3-1 (or the pseudogene TRBV3-2) to TRBJ2-3; the match to TRBD2 covers 10 bases. Germline assignment: CDR1 LGHDT and CDR2 YNNKEL (reference sequence). V shed 0 bases, J shed 4 bases, and the junction held 4 bases outside the gene matches. CDR3 length equals 16 residues. CDR3 protein: CASSQDPAGGPDTQYF. The CDR3 region has the DNA TGTGCCAGCAGCCAAGATCCAGCGGGGGGGCCAGATACGCAGTATTTT.

A note on this clone: Other nucleotide sequences from this sample produce the same CDR3. This chain uses TRBV5-1 with TRBJ1-4, with no clear D. In germline, CDR1 is SGHRS, CDR2 YFSETQ. The V end lost 0 bases, the J end lost 0 bases, and 3 bases lay between the germline ends. The CDR3 length is 14 residues. The CDR3 sequence is CASSLGATNEKLFF. The CDR3 region has the DNA TGCGCCAGCAGCTTGGGAGCAACTAATGAAAAACTGTTTTTT.

The rearrangement uses TRBV9 and TRBJ1-4; the match to TRBD1 covers 11 bases. The junction had 9 bases not matched to a gene; V was cut back by 0 bases and J by 8 bases. The germline CDR1 and CDR2 sequences are SGDLS and YYNGEE. This CDR3 is 17 amino acids long. The CDR3 bases are TGTGCCAGCAGCGTAGATCCCGGGGACAGGGGGGAGGAAAAACTGTTTTTT. The encoded protein is CASSVDPGDRGEEKLFF. Using reference TRBV9 and TRBJ1-4 for the parts outside the CDR3, the full variable domain is DSGVTQTPKHLITATGQRVTLRCSPRSGDLSVYWYQQSLDQGLQFLIQYYNGEERAKGNILERFSAQQFPDLHSELNLSSLELGDSALYFCASSVDPGDRGEEKLFFGSGTQLSVL.

The chain joins TRBV5-5 to TRBJ2-3; 10 nucleotides match TRBD2. The CDR3 spans 14 residues. CDR1 is SGHKS and CDR2 is YYEKEE in the germline V gene (reference sequence). The junction had 5 bases not matched to a gene; V was cut back by 4 bases and J by 6 bases. The CDR3 bases are TGTGCCAGCAGCCTCCTAGCGGGAGACGATACGCAGTATTTT. Translation gives CASSLLAGDDTQYF. Full variable domain (outside the CDR3, taken from reference TRBV5-5 and TRBJ2-3): DAGVTQSPTHLIKTRGQQVTLRCSPISGHKSVSWYQQVLGQGPQFIFQYYEKEERGRGNFPDRFSARQFPNYSSELNVNALLLGDSALYLCASSLLAGDDTQYFGPGTRLTVL.

The V and J genes are TRBV6-5 and TRBJ2-3; 10 bases align to TRBD1. Germline values: CDR1 MNHEY, CDR2 SVGAGI. The CDR3 runs 15 residues. With V trimmed by 6 bases and J by 4 bases, 7 bases remained unmatched. CDR3 coding DNA: TGTGCCAGCAGAACCGGGACAGGGGTTCCAGATACGCAGTATTTT. It yields the protein CASRTGTGVPDTQYF.

The chain combines TRBV9 with TRBJ1-2, with a tentative D call TRBD1 (5 bases). CDR1 SGDLS and CDR2 YYNGEE come from the germline V gene. Trimming stripped 0 bases from V and 4 bases from J, with 16 bases between. The CDR3 is 16 residues long. The CDR3 nucleotides are TGTGCCAGCAGCGTAGGCGGCAGGGTTGATGCCTATGGCTACACCTTC. Translating gives CASSVGGRVDAYGYTF.

The chain uses TRBV19 and TRBJ1-1; 12 bases match TRBD1. This CDR3 region has 19 residues. From germline, CDR1 is LNHDA and CDR2 SQIVND (reference sequence). V trimming: 4 bases; J trimming: 0 bases; junction bases outside the gene matches: 12. The chain's CDR3 is CASSRPPGQGARMNTEAFF. The CDR3 DNA reads as TGTGCCAGTAGTAGGCCCCCGGGACAGGGGGCGAGGATGAACACTGAAGCTTTCTTT.

The gene calls are TRBV19 and TRBJ2-7, with D possibly being TRBD2 (7 bases). Germline loops: CDR1 LNHDA, CDR2 SQIVND (reference sequence). The CDR3 runs to 13 residues. The V end lost 6 bases, the J end lost 7 bases, and 16 bases lay between the germline ends. CDR3 residues: CASRGRGAEEQYF. Here the CDR3 DNA reads TGTGCCAGTAGAGGCCGGGGGGCTGAGGAGCAGTACTTC.

The V gene is TRBV3-1 (or the pseudogene TRBV3-2), the J gene TRBJ2-3; no firm D call. The length of the CDR3 is 15 residues. Germline lookup yields CDR1 LGHDT and CDR2 YNNKEL (reference sequence). Between the trimmed V and J ends, which lost 4 bases and 5 bases, there was a span of 16 bases. CDR3 residues: CASSPGGLSVDTQYF. As DNA, the CDR3 is TGTGCCAGCAGCCCGGGTGGGTTATCCGTAGATACGCAGTATTTT.

CDR3 protein: CASSLAPGPNTEAFF. As DNA, the CDR3 is TGCGCCAGCAGCTTGGCCCCGGGTCCCAACACTGAAGCTTTCTTT. The V call is TRBV5-1, the J call TRBJ1-1, with D uncertain. The germline CDR1 and CDR2 sequences are SGHRS and YFSETQ. Trimming stripped 0 bases from V and 2 bases from J, with 11 bases between. CDR3 size: 15 residues.

This sequence joins TRBV2 and TRBJ1-6, with D perhaps TRBD1 (5 bases). Germline V gives CDR1 SNHLY, CDR2 FYNNEI. This CDR3 region has 15 residues. The V gene lost 3 bases and the J gene lost 7 bases, with 13 bases spanning the gap. The CDR3 DNA reads as TGTGCCAGCAGTGATACGGGACCAGGGAATTCACCCCTCCACTTT. It translates to CASSDTGPGNSPLHF.

The chain is built from TRBV3-1 (or the pseudogene TRBV3-2) and TRBJ2-7; D is uncertain. Trimming stripped 4 bases from V and 2 bases from J, with 15 bases between. The CDR3 has 15 amino acids. Looked up from germline, CDR1 is LGHDT and CDR2 is YNNKEL (reference sequence). The CDR3 loop reads CASSRSSGTAYEQYF. In DNA form, the CDR3 reads TGTGCCAGCAGCCGCTCCTCAGGTACCGCCTACGAGCAGTACTTC.

The chain employs TRBV10-1 and TRBJ2-1, with 7 bases matching TRBD1. Trimming took 3 bases from V and 9 from J; bases not matched to a gene: 8. CDR1 and CDR2 from the germline V gene are WNHNN and SYGVQD (reference sequence). CDR3 length: 14 residues. CDR3 in amino acids: CASSDSDRVGEQFF. The CDR3 DNA reads TGCGCCAGCAGTGACTCCGACAGGGTTGGTGAGCAGTTCTTC.

The V call is TRBV7-8, the J call TRBJ1-6, with D possibly being TRBD1 (5 bases). Germline V gene data show CDR1 as SGHVS and CDR2 as FQNEAQ. The CDR3 spans 15 residues. V gave up 1 base and J gave up 9 bases, with 13 bases separating them. CDR3 residues: CASSLGPGTVSPLHF. Written as DNA, the CDR3 is TGTGCCAGCAGCTTAGGTCCAGGGACGGTTTCACCCCTCCACTTT.

The genes are TRBV7-2 and TRBJ2-2, with D tentatively TRBD2 (6 bases). Deletions cut 6 bases from V and 2 bases from J, with 13 bases between. The germline V gene has CDR1 SGHTA and CDR2 FQGNSA. The CDR3 contains 15 residues. The DNA of the CDR3 is TGTGCCAGCAGGCGGGGCCGGGAAAACACCGGGGAGCTGTTTTTT. It yields the protein CASRRGRENTGELFF.

The chain carries TRBV6-1 and TRBJ1-2; 10 nucleotides agree with TRBD1. With V trimmed by 3 bases and J by 2 bases, 6 bases remained unmatched. Germline CDR1 is MNHNS and CDR2 is SASEGT. CDR3 length equals 16 residues. The chain's CDR3 is CASSDPTGGANYGYTF. The CDR3 DNA is TGTGCCAGCAGTGACCCGACAGGGGGCGCGAACTATGGCTACACCTTC.

The rearrangement joins TRBV6-5 to TRBJ2-6, with D perhaps TRBD2 (5 bases). The V and J ends lost 6 bases and 3 bases respectively, with 9 bases between them. The CDR3 is made up of 14 amino acids. Germline lookup yields CDR1 MNHEY and CDR2 SVGAGI. The CDR3 protein is CASRREFGANVLTF. For the CDR3, the DNA is TGTGCCAGCAGGAGGGAGTTTGGGGCCAACGTCCTGACTTTC.

The rearrangement links TRBV28 to TRBJ2-5, with 7 bases fitting TRBD2. J lost 0 bases, V lost 3 bases, and 13 bases had no gene match. This CDR3 has 18 amino acids. The germline V gene has CDR1 MDHEN and CDR2 SYDVKM. CDR3 residues: CASSLGTILPTYQETQYF. In DNA, the CDR3 is TGTGCCAGCAGTTTGGGGACTATTTTGCCGACGTACCAAGAGACCCAGTACTTC.

J is TRBJ2-1 and V is TRBV5-1, with 11 bases fitting TRBD2. The CDR3 is 15 residues long. The V and J ends lost 4 bases and 7 bases, in that order; junction bases with no gene match: 7. Per the germline V gene, CDR1 is SGHRS and CDR2 is YFSETQ. CDR3 DNA: TGCGCCAGCAGCGGCGATAGCGGGAGGGGGAATGAGCAGTTCTTC. Its translation is CASSGDSGRGNEQFF.

V and J are TRBV3-1 (or the pseudogene TRBV3-2) and TRBJ1-4, with TRBD1 matching over 8 bases. The germline CDR1 and CDR2 sequences are LGHDT and YNNKEL (reference sequence). CDR3 length: 16 amino acids. V lost 4 bases to trimming and J lost 7 bases; unmatched junction nucleotides: 11. The DNA of the CDR3 is TGTGCCAGCAGCCGCGATCAGGGGGCGCGTGGTGAAAAACTGTTTTTT. As protein: CASSRDQGARGEKLFF.

A remark on this clone: A much larger clone sits a single nucleotide away, making a read error possible. V gene TRBV27 combines with J gene TRBJ2-7, with 9 bases lining up with TRBD1. Looked up from germline, CDR1 is MNHEY and CDR2 is SMNVEV (reference sequence). This CDR3 spans 13 amino acids. The V segment lost 2 bases and the J segment 7 bases; nucleotides outside the gene matches: 3. The CDR3 region has the DNA TGTGCCAGCAGTTTAGACAGGGGGGGTGAGCAGTACTTC. Translated: CASSLDRGGEQYF.

The chain combines TRBV7-9 with TRBJ2-2, with TRBD2 identical over 12 bases. The CDR3 length is 15 residues. Trimming cost V 6 bases and J 6 bases; bases outside gene matches: 5. Germline V CDR1 and CDR2: SEHNR, FQNEAQ (reference sequence). DNA for the CDR3: TGTGCCAGCAGGACTAGCGGGAGTCTCTCCGGGGAGCTGTTTTTT. It codes for CASRTSGSLSGELFF.